What follows are 3 T cell receptor beta chains derived from one specimen sequenced in a study of blood T cell repertoires in COVID-19. Method: immunoSEQ multiplex PCR; TCRdb's copy keeps in-frame clones and lacks some. The repertoire holds about 320,000 clones, with around 90% as singletons. Sequencing was performed on PBMCs or T cells enriched from blood (not recorded which). The receptors derive from a woman in her late teens or twenties who had recovered from COVID-19.

The rearrangement joins TRBV14 to TRBJ2-2; D remains unclear. Trimming shortened V by 2 bases and J by 2 bases, and 6 bases separated the two germline ends. Looked up from germline, CDR1 is SGHDN and CDR2 is FVKESK. The CDR3 loop spans 14 amino acids. In DNA form, the CDR3 reads TGTGCCAGCAGCCAATACCTAAACACCGGGGAGCTGTTTTTT. Protein: CASSQYLNTGELFF.

The gene calls are TRBV2 and TRBJ2-1; D possibly corresponds to TRBD1 (7 bases). The CDR3 is made up of 14 amino acids. Germline values: CDR1 SNHLY, CDR2 FYNNEI. The germline V and J ends were trimmed by 0 bases and 8 bases, with 11 bases remaining between them. CDR3 sequence: CASSEAQGGHEQFF. For the CDR3, the DNA is TGTGCCAGCAGTGAAGCGCAGGGGGGACATGAGCAGTTCTTC.

The rearrangement joins TRBV7-8 to TRBJ2-2, with a possible D match to TRBD2 (6 bases). This CDR3 is built from 15 residues. The V end lost 1 base, the J end lost 7 bases, and 13 bases lay between the germline ends. Looked up from germline, CDR1 is SGHVS and CDR2 is FQNEAQ. This CDR3 reads CASSLGRLVGGELFF. The CDR3 region has the DNA TGTGCCAGCAGCTTAGGCCGACTAGTGGGCGGGGAGCTGTTTTTT.